This T cell receptor beta chain was recorded in a study of OX40 agonist ivuxolimab in advanced cancers. Context from the whole study: Ivuxolimab was an agonistic, fully human IgG2 monoclonal antibody directed against OX40 (CD134), a costimulatory receptor. Intravenous ivuxolimab was administered to patients every 2 weeks at six dose levels: 0.01, 0.1, 0.3, 1.5, 3 and 10 mg/kg. Of the roughly 54 patients in dose escalation, about 20 had hepatocellular carcinoma, about 15 had melanoma, 9 had renal cell carcinoma and 9 had head and neck cancer. In the dose-escalation cohort, approximately 82% of patients were male, and the mean age was around 65 years with a range of about 20 to 80. Prior anti-PD-1, anti-PD-L1 or anti-CTLA-4 therapy was permitted, and approximately 42% of dose-escalation patients had received checkpoint inhibitors. Partial responses were achieved by three dose-escalation patients, of whom one had hepatocellular carcinoma and two had cutaneous melanoma. Peripheral TCRbeta sequencing was intended to test whether TCR sequence diversity was altered and clonal T-cell expansion was caused by ivuxolimab. The paper describes the monotherapy dose-escalation part (N = 52 patients) of the phase I trial of ivuxolimab. Broad study findings and their caveats: In the 0.1-3.0 mg/kg groups, partial responders were among the patients with the lowest normalized peripheral clonal expansion, particularly in CD8+ T cells. Antigen specificity was not determined for the clonally expanded peripheral T cells. On average, CD8+ T cells showed more expanded clones than CD4+ T cells after ivuxolimab. Low levels of normalized T-cell clonal expansion were also seen in some nonresponding patients. Clonal expansion of both CD4+ and CD8+ blood T cells was observed from baseline to week 6 at doses 0.1 to 3.0 mg/kg.

About this clone: Its antigen target is currently unknown. The record has no base qualities; no much larger clone is one base away.

To sequence the TCRbeta CDR3 region, genomic DNA was isolated from the sorted cells. The immunoSEQ Assay was used for sequencing of TCRbeta CDR3 regions. TCRdb carries this immuneACCESS record with in-frame sequences only. Its versions omit some clonotypes, under half of them owing to an unresolved V gene in the studies checked, with the rest unexplained. This sample gives about 35,000 clones in total; approximately 90% of them show up just once. The ten top clones hold 25% to 35% of the sample. The germline V and J ends show losses of 3 bases and 5 bases respectively, and no gene match explains 12 bases of the junction. CDR1 and CDR2, looked up from the germline V gene, are MDHEN and SYDVKM. The CDR3 goes from the cysteine to the phenylalanine over 17 residues. Of the read, only the CDR3 DNA is kept; its 51 bases are in frame from base 1. Patients with a history of autoimmune disease or receiving systemic immunosuppression were excluded from the trial. In every dose cohort, peripheral blood was drawn for TCR sequencing at baseline, cycle 4 day 1, and cycle 7 day 1. Samples were obtained from an open-label, multicenter, first-in-human phase I dose-escalation trial of ivuxolimab. Adults with locally advanced or metastatic head and neck squamous cell, hepatocellular, melanoma or renal cell carcinoma were enrolled in the trial. Before TCR sequencing, CD4+ T cells and CD8+ T cells were sorted from peripheral blood as separate populations.

Sequencing used CD4+ or CD8+ T cells sorted from blood, obtained in a trial of the OX40 agonist ivuxolimab. This TCR derives from an adult with an advanced solid tumor such as melanoma, head and neck, liver or kidney cancer. The chain uses TRBV28 and TRBJ2-1, with 8 bases in between that match TRBD2. In nucleotide form, the sequence is TGTGCCAGCAGTTTTAGCGGGGATACTCACCCGGACAATGAGCAGTTCTTC. Translated, this is CASSFSGDTHPDNEQFF. The CDR3, completed at both ends by the reference TRBV28 and TRBJ2-1 genes, gives the full variable domain DVKVTQSSRYLVKRTGEKVFLECVQDMDHENMFWYRQDPGLGLRLIYFSYDVKMKEKGDIPEGYSVSREKKERFSLILESASTNQTSMYLCASSFSGDTHPDNEQFFGPGTRLTVL.